A selection of T cell receptor beta chains follows, all from one sample in a study of early T cells in non-severe SARS-CoV-2 infection. TCRdb itself ran the 5' RACE reads through MiXCR, one entry per CDR3 protein. The table lists tens of thousands of distinct CDR3 sequences, roughly 12% of them singletons. The sequenced sample was whole blood. The receptors were sampled from an adult who was a healthcare worker with PCR-confirmed SARS-CoV-2 infection or an uninfected control (not recorded which). CDR3s include the opening cysteine and the closing phenylalanine or tryptophan. D genes are given only for firm matches. Clone size is given for some rows only: seen once, a few or many times, or a class if the clone is expanded.

size: many; J: TRBJ2-1; D: TRBD2; V: TRBV6-4; CDR3: CASSPESLAGGEQFF; DNA: TGTGCCAGCAGCCCTGAGTCGCTAGCGGGGGGTGAGCAGTTCTTC
size: .; J: TRBJ2-3; D: .; V: TRBV5-1; CDR3: CASSLVLSSDVPDTQYF; DNA: TGCGCCAGCAGCTTGGTGCTGTCTAGCGATGTACCAGATACGCAGTATTTT
size: .; J: TRBJ1-3; D: .; V: TRBV29-1; CDR3: CSVSPGNTIYF; DNA: TGCAGCGTTTCCCCTGGAAACACCATATATTTT
size: few; J: TRBJ2-3; D: TRBD1; V: TRBV9; CDR3: CASSVETGAQYF; DNA: TGTGCCAGCAGCGTAGAGACAGGGGCGCAGTATTTT
size: many; J: TRBJ2-7; D: .; V: TRBV7-2; CDR3: CASSLGAGKAYEQYF; DNA: TGTGCCAGCAGCCTGGGGGCAGGGAAGGCCTACGAGCAGTACTTC
size: many; J: TRBJ2-1; D: TRBD1; V: TRBV5-1; CDR3: CASSYGTGWYEQFF; DNA: TGCGCCAGCAGCTACGGGACAGGGTGGTATGAGCAGTTCTTC
size: few; J: TRBJ1-2; D: .; V: TRBV7-2; CDR3: CASSPTPANYGYTF; DNA: TGTGCCAGCAGCCCGACACCTGCTAACTATGGCTACACCTTC
size: few; J: TRBJ2-5; D: .; V: TRBV30; CDR3: CAWNSRDVQETQYF; DNA: TGTGCCTGGAACTCCCGGGACGTACAGGAGACCCAGTACTTC
size: many; J: TRBJ2-3; D: .; V: TRBV5-1; CDR3: CASSPPTDTQYF; DNA: TGCGCCAGCAGCCCGCCCACAGATACGCAGTATTTT
size: few; J: TRBJ2-7; D: .; V: TRBV2; CDR3: CASSDSYEQYF; DNA: TGTGCCAGCAGTGACAGTTACGAGCAGTACTTC
size: many; J: TRBJ2-3; D: TRBD2; V: TRBV5-1; CDR3: CASSFGLAGLTDTQYF; DNA: TGCGCCAGCAGCTTCGGACTAGCGGGGCTCACAGATACGCAGTATTTT
size: .; J: TRBJ1-1; D: .; V: TRBV5-1; CDR3: CASSFYWAIGRAVLNTEAFF; DNA: TGCGCCAGCAGCTTCTATTGGGCCATAGGCAGGGCCGTCTTGAACACTGAAGCTTTCTTT
size: many; J: TRBJ2-1; D: .; V: TRBV5-1; CDR3: CASSLEAGSPSYNEQFF; DNA: TGCGCCAGCAGCTTGGAGGCGGGCTCACCCTCCTACAATGAGCAGTTCTTC
size: .; J: TRBJ2-7; D: .; V: TRBV7-2; CDR3: CASSLAPGLHEQYF; DNA: TGTGCCAGCAGCTTAGCGCCGGGATTACACGAGCAGTACTTC
size: many; J: TRBJ2-7; D: .; V: TRBV5-5; CDR3: CASSLSGTGTYEQYF; DNA: TGTGCCAGCAGCTTGTCCGGGACGGGGACCTACGAGCAGTACTTC
size: .; J: TRBJ2-4; D: .; V: TRBV7-9; CDR3: CASSLSAAKNIQYF; DNA: TGTGCCAGCAGCTTATCGGCGGCCAAAAACATTCAGTACTTC
size: .; J: TRBJ2-3; D: .; V: TRBV11-2; CDR3: CASSHHPTDTQYF; DNA: TGTGCCAGCAGCCACCATCCAACAGATACGCAGTATTTT
size: many; J: TRBJ2-2; D: TRBD2; V: TRBV7-9; CDR3: CASSQPGTSGIEELFF; DNA: TGTGCCAGCAGCCAACCAGGGACTAGCGGGATCGAGGAGCTGTTTTTT
size: many; J: TRBJ1-1; D: .; V: TRBV24-1; CDR3: CATSDPAFAGSNTEAFF; DNA: TGTGCCACCAGTGATCCGGCTTTCGCGGGATCGAACACTGAAGCTTTCTTT
size: few; J: TRBJ1-5; D: .; V: TRBV12-3/TRBV12-4; CDR3: CASSLGTLIQPQHF; DNA: TGTGCCAGCAGTTTGGGGACCCTTATTCAGCCCCAGCATTTT
size: once; J: TRBJ2-1; D: .; V: TRBV29-1; CDR3: CSAEGVTVLGEQFF; DNA: TGCAGCGCCGAGGGGGTAACGGTGCTCGGTGAGCAGTTCTTC
size: .; J: TRBJ2-7; D: TRBD1; V: TRBV28; CDR3: CASSFRGPSREQYF; DNA: TGTGCCAGCAGTTTTAGGGGGCCCTCGAGGGAGCAGTACTTC